This entry lists 21 T cell receptor beta chains sequenced from one sample in a study of blood T cell repertoires in COVID-19. The method was immunoSEQ multiplex PCR; TCRdb's version includes in-frame clones alone and lacks a portion of them. The table has around 50,000 clones, 84% seen once. Sequencing was done on a sample of peripheral blood. The receptors were gathered from a human donor in a cohort sampled during active COVID-19.

This clone appeared a single time. V gene TRBV24-1 combines with J gene TRBJ1-1, with 8 nucleotides matching TRBD1. Trimming cost V 4 bases and J 10 bases; bases outside gene matches: 10. The germline V gene has CDR1 KGHDR and CDR2 SFDVKD. This CDR3 has 14 residues. The DNA for the CDR3 is TGTGCCACCAGTGACCCAGGGACAGGTGGAAGAGCTTTCTTT. It yields the protein CATSDPGTGGRAFF.

The J gene is TRBJ1-2, the V gene TRBV11-2; D perhaps matches TRBD1 (5 bases). From germline, CDR1 is SGHAT and CDR2 FQNNGV. The ends were cut back, 0 bases at V and 8 bases at J, with 7 bases in the middle. The CDR3 loop spans 12 amino acids. The CDR3 region is CASSLDGAGYTF. In DNA, the CDR3 is TGTGCCAGCAGCTTAGATGGGGCAGGCTACACCTTC. Supplemented by reference TRBV11-2 and TRBJ1-2, the full variable domain reads EAGVAQSPRYKIIEKRQSVAFWCNPISGHATLYWYQQILGQGPKLLIQFQNNGVVDDSQLPKDRFSAERLKGVDSTLKIQPAKLEDSAVYLCASSLDGAGYTFGSGTRLTVV.

The chain combines TRBV6-4 with TRBJ2-3; D possibly corresponds to TRBD2 (5 bases). V lost 2 bases to trimming and J lost 3 bases, with 9 bases between them. The CDR3 has 14 residues. Germline lookup yields CDR1 MRHNA and CDR2 SNTAGT. CDR3 DNA: TGTGCCAGCAGTGACGGGCTAGCTACAGATACGCAGTATTTT. The encoded protein is CASSDGLATDTQYF.

The chain recombines TRBV7-2 with TRBJ2-7; tentatively, D is TRBD1 (5 bases). CDR3 length equals 14 residues. The germline CDR1 and CDR2 sequences are SGHTA and FQGNSA. V gave up 4 bases and J gave up 3 bases, with 13 bases separating them. The CDR3 nucleotides are TGTGCCAGCAGCTCGCCACAGGATTACTACGAGCAGTACTTC. Its translation is CASSSPQDYYEQYF.

This clone occurred once. This rearrangement joins TRBV5-1 to TRBJ1-1; D not resolved. Germline values: CDR1 SGHRS, CDR2 YFSETQ. V was clipped by 3 bases and J by 4 bases, with 16 bases between them. The CDR3 covers 15 residues. This chain's CDR3 is CASSSEGRAGTEAFF. The CDR3 DNA follows: TGCGCCAGCAGCTCGGAGGGCCGAGCGGGCACTGAAGCTTTCTTT.

This clone showed up just a few times. The chain joins TRBV25-1 to TRBJ1-6, with D possibly TRBD1 on 5 matching bases. CDR1 is MGHDK, CDR2 SYGVNS, per germline. The CDR3 spans 16 residues. Trimming cost V 0 bases and J 5 bases, with 11 bases left between them. CDR3 coding DNA: TGTGCCAGCAGTGAATATAGGGCGGGGGATAATTCACCCCTCCACTTT. Translating it yields CASSEYRAGDNSPLHF.

The rearrangement uses TRBV6-5 and TRBJ1-2, with a tentative D call TRBD1 (5 bases). Trimming left V 2 bases short and J 5 bases short, with 18 bases between. Germline V gene data show CDR1 as MNHEY and CDR2 as SVGAGI. The CDR3 is 16 amino acids. The CDR3 spells CASSYGGSSYLYGYTF. The CDR3 coding sequence is TGTGCCAGCAGTTACGGGGGGTCCTCCTACCTATATGGCTACACCTTC.

This chain joins TRBV28 and TRBJ1-4; D not certain. CDR1 MDHEN and CDR2 SYDVKM come from the germline V gene. V was shortened by 5 bases and J by 0 bases, with 7 bases between the two germline ends. This CDR3 is built from 14 residues. The CDR3 region is CASSTRSTNEKLFF. CDR3 bases: TGTGCCAGCAGTACGCGATCAACTAATGAAAAACTGTTTTTT. Variable domain in full (rest from reference TRBV28 and TRBJ1-4): DVKVTQSSRYLVKRTGEKVFLECVQDMDHENMFWYRQDPGLGLRLIYFSYDVKMKEKGDIPEGYSVSREKKERFSLILESASTNQTSMYLCASSTRSTNEKLFFGSGTQLSVL.

CDR3: CASSPTALISYEQYF. The CDR3 bases are TGTGCCAGCAGCCCCACAGCCCTAATCTCCTACGAGCAGTACTTC. V is TRBV4-2 and J is TRBJ2-7; D gene unclear. In germline, CDR1 is LGHNA, CDR2 YNFKEQ. The CDR3 is 15 residues long. Trimming cost V 4 bases and J 0 bases, with 13 bases left between them.

The chain joins TRBV19 to TRBJ2-1; a weak D match, TRBD2 (6 bases). Germline-derived CDR1 and CDR2 are LNHDA and SQIVND (reference sequence). The CDR3 contains 15 residues. Trimming shortened V by 0 bases and J by 6 bases, and 12 bases separated the two germline ends. The CDR3 sequence is CASSIEPGTGNEQFF. The CDR3 DNA reads as TGTGCCAGTAGTATAGAACCGGGGACTGGCAATGAGCAGTTCTTC.

The genes are TRBV6-2 or TRBV6-3 and TRBJ2-3; D is unresolved. This CDR3 region has 14 residues. The V end was cut by 4 bases, the J end by 2 bases, with 10 bases between. Germline CDR1 MNHEY, CDR2 SVGEGT. The DNA of the CDR3 is TGTGCCAGCAGTTCCCTAGTGATCACAGATACGCAGTATTTT. It specifies CASSSLVITDTQYF.

The chain links TRBV10-3 to TRBJ2-1; 7 bases fit TRBD1. Germline V gene sequence: CDR1 ENHRY, CDR2 SYGVKD. The CDR3 has 13 amino acids. J was trimmed by 9 bases and V by 6 bases; bases with no gene match: 8. The chain's CDR3 is CAISRDRESEQFF. The CDR3 coding sequence is TGTGCCATCAGCAGAGACAGGGAGAGTGAGCAGTTCTTC.

The V gene is TRBV15, the J gene TRBJ2-7; TRBD2 is a possible D gene (5 bases). Trimming took 5 bases from V and 2 from J, leaving 10 bases between them. The CDR3 is made up of 13 amino acids. CDR1 is LNHNV, CDR2 YYDKDF, per germline (reference sequence). In nucleotides, the CDR3 is TGTGCCACCAGCCTTAGGAGGACCTACGAGCAGTACTTC. It specifies CATSLRRTYEQYF.

V and J are TRBV28 and TRBJ2-2; D remains ambiguous. Germline loops: CDR1 MDHEN, CDR2 SYDVKM. The CDR3 has 13 residues. Deletions cut 6 bases from V and 7 bases from J, with 12 bases between. The CDR3: CASSANGYGELFF. In DNA, the CDR3 is TGTGCCAGCAGCGCAAACGGTTACGGGGAGCTGTTTTTT.

The J gene is TRBJ2-7, the V gene TRBV7-2; TRBD2 aligns across 7 bases. This CDR3 has 13 amino acids. The V and J ends lost 5 bases and 2 bases, in that order; junction bases with no gene match: 3. Germline CDR1 and CDR2: SGHTA and FQGNSA. CDR3 amino acids: CASSRLAPYEQYF. The CDR3 DNA is TGTGCCAGCAGCCGACTAGCCCCCTACGAGCAGTACTTC.

The chain recombines TRBV11-3 with TRBJ2-7, with 9 positions matching TRBD2. V was pared by 4 bases and J by 0 bases, with 7 bases of the junction left unmatched. This CDR3 contains 16 residues. Germline assignment: CDR1 SGHNT and CDR2 YENEEA. For the CDR3, the DNA is TGTGCCAGCAGCTCACTCGGCGGGAGGGACTCCTACGAGCAGTACTTC. As protein: CASSSLGGRDSYEQYF.

The chain links TRBV11-1 to TRBJ2-2; the match to TRBD2 covers 10 bases. The ends lost 8 bases at V and 4 bases at J; junction bases unmatched: 7. The germline CDR1 and CDR2 sequences are SGHAT and FQDESV (reference sequence). The CDR3 has 15 amino acids. The CDR3: CASAPSGRVTGELFF. The CDR3, as DNA: TGTGCCAGCGCACCCAGCGGGAGGGTCACCGGGGAGCTGTTTTTT.

This chain connects TRBV7-3 to TRBJ2-1; TRBD2 is a possible D gene (6 bases). The CDR3 loop spans 15 amino acids. V lost 4 bases, J lost 8 bases, and 18 bases lay in between. Germline loops: CDR1 SGHTA, CDR2 FQGTGA. The CDR3 DNA sequence: TGTGCCAGCAGCTCTGACCGGGACTCCATCCATGAGCAGTTCTTC. As protein: CASSSDRDSIHEQFF.

This clone was observed a few times. The chain has TRBV6-4 and TRBJ1-6, with 7 nucleotides matching TRBD1. The CDR3 is 14 residues long. Per germline, CDR1 MRHNA and CDR2 SNTAGT. V dropped 2 bases and J dropped 7; count of bases not matched to a gene: 2. The CDR3 sequence is CASSDGQENSPLHF. For the CDR3, the DNA is TGTGCCAGCAGTGACGGACAGGAGAATTCACCCCTCCACTTT.

This clone was detected once. The rearrangement joins TRBV27 to TRBJ2-1, with no clear D. Germline V gene sequence: CDR1 MNHEY, CDR2 SMNVEV (reference sequence). The V gene lost 8 bases and the J gene lost 0 bases, with 11 bases spanning the gap. The CDR3 runs 14 residues. The CDR3 is CASLRESSYNEQFF. CDR3 DNA sequence: TGTGCCAGCCTTCGCGAGAGCTCCTACAATGAGCAGTTCTTC.

J is TRBJ2-1 and V is TRBV11-3, with TRBD1 as a possible D gene (6 bases). V dropped 5 bases and J dropped 13 bases, with 18 bases sitting between them. The CDR3 runs 13 residues. From germline, CDR1 is SGHNT and CDR2 YENEEA. CDR3: CASSQAGLDRQFF. In DNA form, the CDR3 reads TGTGCCAGCAGCCAAGCTGGATTGGACAGACAGTTCTTC.